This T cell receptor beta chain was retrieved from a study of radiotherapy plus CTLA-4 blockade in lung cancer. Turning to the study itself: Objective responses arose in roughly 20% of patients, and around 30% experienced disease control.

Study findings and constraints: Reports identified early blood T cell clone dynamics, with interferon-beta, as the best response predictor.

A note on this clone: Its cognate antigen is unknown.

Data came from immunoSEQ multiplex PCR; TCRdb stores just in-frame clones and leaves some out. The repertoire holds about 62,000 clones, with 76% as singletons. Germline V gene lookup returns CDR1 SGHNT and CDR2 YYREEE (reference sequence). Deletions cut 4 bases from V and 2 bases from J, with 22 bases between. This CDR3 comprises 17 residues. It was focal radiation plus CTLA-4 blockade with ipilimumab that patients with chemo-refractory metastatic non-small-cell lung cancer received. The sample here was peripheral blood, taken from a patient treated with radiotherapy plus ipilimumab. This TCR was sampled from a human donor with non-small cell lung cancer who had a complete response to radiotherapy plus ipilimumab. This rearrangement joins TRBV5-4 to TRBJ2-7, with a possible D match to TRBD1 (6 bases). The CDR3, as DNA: TGTGCCAGCAGCCGCGCCCGAGGAACAGGGACAACCTACGAGCAGTACTTC. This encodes CASSRARGTGTTYEQYF.